This T cell receptor (beta chain) was profiled in a study of blood T cell repertoires in COVID-19. Study-level background: Specimens from acute and convalescent COVID-19 originated in the United States, Italy and Spain. In each case, the material was cDNA or gDNA derived from T cells, B-cell-depleted T cells, or PBMCs.

A Seattle source enrolled patients during active infection and followed them longitudinally. Methods used by the authors: Reference gene primer amplification in the assay estimated nucleated cell counts. Assay: immunoSEQ multiplex PCR; the TCRdb copy retains only in-frame clones and omits some. That table furnishes V, J and clone size, whereas the DNA furnished D and trimming. The sample holds about 62,000 clones, roughly nine tenths seen once. The CDR3 has 14 amino acids. Germline lookup yields CDR1 SGDLS and CDR2 YYNGEE. Trimming shortened V by 0 bases and J by 13 bases, and 16 bases separated the two germline ends. This clone has just one count.

The sample was peripheral blood. J is TRBJ1-4 and V is TRBV9, with a possible D match to TRBD1 (5 bases). This clonotype originated in a woman aged 55-69 years with COVID-19, enrolled during active disease. This CDR3 is CASSVAGWGGGLFF. CDR3 sequence (DNA): TGTGCCAGCAGCGTAGCAGGGTGGGGAGGCGGACTGTTTTTT.